This T cell receptor (beta chain) was sequenced in a study of T cell responses to AZD1222 COVID-19 vaccine. The CDR3 contains 12 residues. The ends were cut back, 5 bases at V and 9 bases at J, with 13 bases in the middle. Germline values: CDR1 MDHEN, CDR2 SYDVKM. Whole-study results and caveats: Unmutated variant regions are reportedly the target of nearly half of TCRs that are spike-specific.

Method: immunoSEQ multiplex PCR; TCRdb's copy keeps in-frame clones and lacks some. The listing records about 140,000 clones. About this clone: The target antigen is unknown.

The receptor's source is an adult in good health. The chain has TRBV28 and TRBJ1-2; tentatively, D is TRBD1 (5 bases). Sequenced: peripheral blood. As DNA, the CDR3 is TGTGCCAGCAGTCCGAGCGGGGGGAGCTACACCTTC. This gives the protein CASSPSGGSYTF.